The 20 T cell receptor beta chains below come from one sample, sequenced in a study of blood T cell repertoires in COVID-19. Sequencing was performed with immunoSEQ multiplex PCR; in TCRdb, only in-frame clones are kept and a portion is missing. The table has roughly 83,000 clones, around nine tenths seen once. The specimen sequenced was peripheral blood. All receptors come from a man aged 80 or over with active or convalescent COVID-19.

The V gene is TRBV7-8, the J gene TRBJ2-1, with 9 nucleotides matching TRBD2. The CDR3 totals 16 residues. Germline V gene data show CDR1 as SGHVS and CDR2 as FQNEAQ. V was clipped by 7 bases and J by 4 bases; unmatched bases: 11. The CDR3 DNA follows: TGTGCCAGCATCCACGCCGTAGCGGGAGCTTACAATGAGCAGTTCTTC. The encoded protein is CASIHAVAGAYNEQFF.

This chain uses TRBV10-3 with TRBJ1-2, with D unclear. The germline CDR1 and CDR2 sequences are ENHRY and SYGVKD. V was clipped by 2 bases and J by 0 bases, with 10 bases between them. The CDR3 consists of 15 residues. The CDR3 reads CAISEVLAPNYGYTF. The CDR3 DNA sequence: TGTGCCATCAGTGAGGTCCTAGCACCTAACTATGGCTACACCTTC.

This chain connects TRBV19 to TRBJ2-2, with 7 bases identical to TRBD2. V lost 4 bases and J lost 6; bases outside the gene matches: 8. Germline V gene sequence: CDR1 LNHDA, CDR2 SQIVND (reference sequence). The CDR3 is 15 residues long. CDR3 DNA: TGTGCCAGTAGTAAGGCAGGGAGGGTTTCCGGGGAGCTGTTTTTT. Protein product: CASSKAGRVSGELFF.

This CDR3 reads CASSTRQGNSPLHF. Written as DNA, the CDR3 is TGTGCCAGCAGTACAAGACAGGGTAATTCACCCCTCCACTTT. The J gene is TRBJ1-6, the V gene TRBV6-2 or TRBV6-3; TRBD1 matches at 7 bases. The CDR3 has 14 residues. Germline CDR1 reads MNHEY; CDR2 reads SVGEGT. V was pared by 5 bases and J by 6 bases, with 4 bases of the junction left unmatched.

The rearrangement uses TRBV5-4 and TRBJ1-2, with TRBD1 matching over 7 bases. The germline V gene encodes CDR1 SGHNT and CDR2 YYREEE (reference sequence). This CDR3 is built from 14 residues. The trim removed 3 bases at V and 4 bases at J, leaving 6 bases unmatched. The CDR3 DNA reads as TGTGCCAGCAGCTCGACAGGGATAGGCTATGGCTACACCTTC. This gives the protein CASSSTGIGYGYTF.

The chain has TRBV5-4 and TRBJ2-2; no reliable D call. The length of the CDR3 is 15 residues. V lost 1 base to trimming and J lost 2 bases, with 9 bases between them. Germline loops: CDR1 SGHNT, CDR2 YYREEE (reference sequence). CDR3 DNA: TGTGCCAGCAGCTTGCGCAGGATAAACACCGGGGAGCTGTTTTTT. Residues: CASSLRRINTGELFF.

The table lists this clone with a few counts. Here the CDR3 reads CASRSRGEGHYGYTF. The CDR3 bases are TGCGCCAGCAGAAGTAGAGGGGAGGGACACTATGGCTACACCTTC. V gene TRBV5-1 combines with J gene TRBJ1-2; TRBD1 might be the D (5 bases). The CDR3 totals 15 residues. Germline CDR1 reads SGHRS; CDR2 reads YFSETQ. V lost 5 bases to trimming and J lost 3 bases, with 17 bases between them.

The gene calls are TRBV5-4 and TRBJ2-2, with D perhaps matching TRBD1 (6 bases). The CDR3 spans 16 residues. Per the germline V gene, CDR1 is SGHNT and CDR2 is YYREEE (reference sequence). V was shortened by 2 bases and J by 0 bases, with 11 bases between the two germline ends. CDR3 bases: TGTGCCAGCAGCTTCCTGACAGGCGCGAACACCGGGGAGCTGTTTTTT. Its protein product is CASSFLTGANTGELFF. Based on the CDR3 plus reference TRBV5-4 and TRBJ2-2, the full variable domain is ETGVTQSPTHLIKTRGQQVTLRCSSQSGHNTVSWYQQALGQGPQFIFQYYREEENGRGNFPPRFSGLQFPNYSSELNVNALELDDSALYLCASSFLTGANTGELFFGEGSRLTVL.

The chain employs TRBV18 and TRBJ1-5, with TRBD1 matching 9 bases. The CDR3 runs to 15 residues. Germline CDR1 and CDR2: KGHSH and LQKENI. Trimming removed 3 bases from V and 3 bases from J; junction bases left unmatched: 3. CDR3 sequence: CASSPGQGYNQPQHF. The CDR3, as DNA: TGTGCCAGCTCACCGGGACAGGGTTACAATCAGCCCCAGCATTTT.

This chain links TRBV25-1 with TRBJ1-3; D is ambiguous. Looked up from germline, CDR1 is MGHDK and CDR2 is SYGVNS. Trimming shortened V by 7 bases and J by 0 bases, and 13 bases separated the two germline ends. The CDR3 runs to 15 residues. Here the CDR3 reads CASTPAGISGNTIYF. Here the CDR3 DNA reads TGTGCCAGCACCCCGGCGGGAATCTCTGGAAACACCATATATTTT.

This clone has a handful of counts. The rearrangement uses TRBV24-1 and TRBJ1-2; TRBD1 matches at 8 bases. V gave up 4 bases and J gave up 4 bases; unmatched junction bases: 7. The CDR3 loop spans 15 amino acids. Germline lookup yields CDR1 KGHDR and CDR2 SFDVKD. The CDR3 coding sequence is TGTGCCACCAGTGACCCTGACAGGGGCTTCTATGGCTACACCTTC. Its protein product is CATSDPDRGFYGYTF.

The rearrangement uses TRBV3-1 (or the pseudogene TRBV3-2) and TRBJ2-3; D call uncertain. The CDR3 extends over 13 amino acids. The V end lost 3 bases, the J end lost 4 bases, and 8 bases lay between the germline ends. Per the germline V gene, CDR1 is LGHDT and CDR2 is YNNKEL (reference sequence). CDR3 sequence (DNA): TGTGCCAGCAGCCATTACTACTCAGATACGCAGTATTTT. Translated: CASSHYYSDTQYF.

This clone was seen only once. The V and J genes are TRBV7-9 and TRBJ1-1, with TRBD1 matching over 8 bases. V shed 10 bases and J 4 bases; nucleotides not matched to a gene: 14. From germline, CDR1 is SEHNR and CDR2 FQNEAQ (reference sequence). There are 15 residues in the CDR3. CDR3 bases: TGTGCCACCAAACCCCGACAGGACAGGGCCACTGAAGCTTTCTTT. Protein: CATKPRQDRATEAFF.

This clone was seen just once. The CDR3 coding sequence is TGTGCCATCAGTGAGTTAAAAGGGACAGAAGAGACCCAGTACTTC. Its translation is CAISELKGTEETQYF. The rearrangement uses TRBV10-3 and TRBJ2-5; the match to TRBD1 covers 7 bases. Trimming cost V 1 base and J 3 bases; bases outside gene matches: 5. Germline values: CDR1 ENHRY, CDR2 SYGVKD. The CDR3 has 15 amino acids.

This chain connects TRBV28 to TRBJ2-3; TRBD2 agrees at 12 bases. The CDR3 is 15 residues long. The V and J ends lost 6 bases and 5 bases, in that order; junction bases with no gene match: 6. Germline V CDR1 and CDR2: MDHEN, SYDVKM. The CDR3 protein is CASRLLAGGGDTQYF. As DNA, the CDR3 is TGTGCCAGCAGATTACTAGCGGGGGGCGGAGATACGCAGTATTTT.

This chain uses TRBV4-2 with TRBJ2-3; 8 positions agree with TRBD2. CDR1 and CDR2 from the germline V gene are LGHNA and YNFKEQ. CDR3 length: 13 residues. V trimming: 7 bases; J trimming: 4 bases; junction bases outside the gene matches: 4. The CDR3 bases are TGTGCCAGCACCACGGGGGGGTCAGATACGCAGTATTTT. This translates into CASTTGGSDTQYF.

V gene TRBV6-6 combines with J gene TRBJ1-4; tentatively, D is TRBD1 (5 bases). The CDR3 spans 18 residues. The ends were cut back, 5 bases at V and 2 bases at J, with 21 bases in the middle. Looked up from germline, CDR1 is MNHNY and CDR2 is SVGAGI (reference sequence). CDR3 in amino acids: CASSRLQGGGLTNEKLFF. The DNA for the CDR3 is TGTGCCAGCAGTCGCCTCCAGGGAGGCGGACTTACTAATGAAAAACTGTTTTTT.

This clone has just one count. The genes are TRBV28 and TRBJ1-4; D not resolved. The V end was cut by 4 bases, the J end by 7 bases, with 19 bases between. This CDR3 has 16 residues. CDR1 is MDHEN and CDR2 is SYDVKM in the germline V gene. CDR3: CASSSQTEVRGEKLFF. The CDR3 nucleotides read TGTGCCAGCAGTTCCCAAACCGAGGTTCGGGGTGAAAAACTGTTTTTT.

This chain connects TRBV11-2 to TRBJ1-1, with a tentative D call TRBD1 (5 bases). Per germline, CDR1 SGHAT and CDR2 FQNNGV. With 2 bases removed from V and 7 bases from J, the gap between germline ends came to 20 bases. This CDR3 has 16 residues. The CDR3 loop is CASSLQGRGRLVEAFF. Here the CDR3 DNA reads TGTGCCAGCAGCTTACAAGGGAGGGGACGGCTCGTTGAAGCTTTCTTT.

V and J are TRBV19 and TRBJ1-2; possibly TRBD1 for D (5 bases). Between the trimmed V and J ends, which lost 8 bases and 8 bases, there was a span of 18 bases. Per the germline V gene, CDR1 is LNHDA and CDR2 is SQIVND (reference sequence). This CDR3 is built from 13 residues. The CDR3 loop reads CASRRVPSGGYTF. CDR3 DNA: TGTGCCAGTCGCAGGGTGCCCTCAGGGGGCTACACCTTC.